This entry concerns a single T cell receptor (beta chain). This record belongs to a study of human T cells and chemical hapten exposure. TCRdb used MiXCR to reprocess the RACE reads, holding one entry per CDR3 protein. Of approximately 160,000 distinct CDR3 sequences detected, 25% to 30% appear once; the ten largest clones hold 2% to 2.5%. Regarding time point: patch test 3, about 24 weeks after DPC sensitization. The treatment is: therapeutic diphenylcyclopropenone sensitization with weekly scalp DPC. CDR1 is DFQATT and CDR2 is SNEGSKA in the germline V gene (reference sequence). The germline V and J ends were trimmed by 8 bases and 0 bases, with 11 bases remaining between them. CDR3 length: 13 amino acids.

The chain uses TRBV20-1 and TRBJ2-1; unclear D gene. The receptor was isolated from a woman between 18 and 29 years old with alopecia areata. Some clones in this sample may be carry-over from other donors' samples. The material was whole blood, obtained in connection with sensitization to the hapten diphenylcyclopropenone (DPC). The chain's CDR3 is CSIGPSSYNEQFF. As DNA, the CDR3 is TGCAGTATAGGACCGAGCTCCTACAATGAGCAGTTCTTC.